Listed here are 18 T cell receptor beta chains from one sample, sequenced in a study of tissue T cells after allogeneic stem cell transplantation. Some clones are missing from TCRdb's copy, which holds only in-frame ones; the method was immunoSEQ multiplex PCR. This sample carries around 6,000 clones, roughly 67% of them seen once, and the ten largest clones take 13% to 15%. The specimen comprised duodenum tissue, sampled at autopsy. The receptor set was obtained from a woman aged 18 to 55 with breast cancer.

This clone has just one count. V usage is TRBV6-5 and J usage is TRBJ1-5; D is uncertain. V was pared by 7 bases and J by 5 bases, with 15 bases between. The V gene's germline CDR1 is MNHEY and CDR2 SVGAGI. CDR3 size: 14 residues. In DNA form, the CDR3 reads TGTGCCAGCACTAAAGTGGTGGAGCATCAGCCCCAGCATTTT. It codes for CASTKVVEHQPQHF.

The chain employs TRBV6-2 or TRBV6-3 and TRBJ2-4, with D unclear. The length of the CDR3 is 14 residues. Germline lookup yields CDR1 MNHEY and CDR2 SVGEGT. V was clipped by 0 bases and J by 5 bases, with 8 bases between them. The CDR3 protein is CASSYSKTQNIQYF. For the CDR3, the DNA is TGTGCCAGCAGTTACTCGAAAACACAAAACATTCAGTACTTC.

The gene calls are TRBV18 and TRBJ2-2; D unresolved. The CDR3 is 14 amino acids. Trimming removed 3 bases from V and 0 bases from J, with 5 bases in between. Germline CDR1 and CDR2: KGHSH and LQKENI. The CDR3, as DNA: TGTGCCAGCTCACCTATAACGAACACCGGGGAGCTGTTTTTT. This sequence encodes CASSPITNTGELFF.

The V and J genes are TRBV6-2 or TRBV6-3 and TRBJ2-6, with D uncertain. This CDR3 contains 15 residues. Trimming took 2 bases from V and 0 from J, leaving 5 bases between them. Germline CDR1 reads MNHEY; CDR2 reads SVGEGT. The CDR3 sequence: CASSYMASGANVLTF. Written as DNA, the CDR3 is TGTGCCAGCAGTTACATGGCCTCTGGGGCCAACGTCCTGACTTTC.

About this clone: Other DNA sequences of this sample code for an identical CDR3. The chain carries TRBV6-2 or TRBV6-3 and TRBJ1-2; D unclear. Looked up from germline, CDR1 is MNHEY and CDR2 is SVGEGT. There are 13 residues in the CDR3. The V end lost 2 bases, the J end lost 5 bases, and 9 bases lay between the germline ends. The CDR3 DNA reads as TGTGCCAGCAGTTACGTCTCGGGGTATGGCTACACCTTC. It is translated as CASSYVSGYGYTF.

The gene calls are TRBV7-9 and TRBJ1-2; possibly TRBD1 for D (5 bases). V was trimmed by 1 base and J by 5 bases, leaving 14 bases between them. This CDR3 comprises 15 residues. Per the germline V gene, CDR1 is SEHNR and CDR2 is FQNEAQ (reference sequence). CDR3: CASSLDGGAGYGYTF. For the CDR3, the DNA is TGTGCCAGCAGCTTAGACGGAGGGGCGGGATATGGCTACACCTTC.

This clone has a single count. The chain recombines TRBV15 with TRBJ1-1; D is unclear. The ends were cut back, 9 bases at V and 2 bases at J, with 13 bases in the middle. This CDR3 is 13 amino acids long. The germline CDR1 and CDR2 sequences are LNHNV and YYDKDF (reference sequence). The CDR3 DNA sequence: TGTGCCACTTCTACCGGCAAAAACACTGAAGCTTTCTTT. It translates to CATSTGKNTEAFF.

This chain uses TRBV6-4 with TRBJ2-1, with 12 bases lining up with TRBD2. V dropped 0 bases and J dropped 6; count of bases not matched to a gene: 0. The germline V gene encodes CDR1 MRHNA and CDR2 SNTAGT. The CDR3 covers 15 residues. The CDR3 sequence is CASSDSTSGSNEQFF. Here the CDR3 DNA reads TGTGCCAGCAGTGACTCGACTAGCGGGAGCAATGAGCAGTTCTTC.

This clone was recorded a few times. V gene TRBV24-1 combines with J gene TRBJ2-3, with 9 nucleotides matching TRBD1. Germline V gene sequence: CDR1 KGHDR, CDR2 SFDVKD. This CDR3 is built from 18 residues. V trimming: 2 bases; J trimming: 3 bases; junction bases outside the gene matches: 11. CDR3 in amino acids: CATSDWYPGQGKTDTQYF. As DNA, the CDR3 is TGTGCCACCAGTGATTGGTACCCCGGACAGGGGAAGACAGATACGCAGTATTTT.

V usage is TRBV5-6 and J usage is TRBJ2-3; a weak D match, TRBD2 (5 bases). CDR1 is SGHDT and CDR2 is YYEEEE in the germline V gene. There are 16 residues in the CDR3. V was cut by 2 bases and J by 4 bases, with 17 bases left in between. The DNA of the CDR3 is TGTGCCAGCAGCTTAGTCGGCCTCCTCGGGGCAGATACGCAGTATTTT. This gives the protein CASSLVGLLGADTQYF. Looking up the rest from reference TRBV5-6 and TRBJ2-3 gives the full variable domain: DAGVTQSPTHLIKTRGQQVTLRCSPKSGHDTVSWYQQALGQGPQFIFQYYEEEERQRGNFPDRFSGHQFPNYSSELNVNALLLGDSALYLCASSLVGLLGADTQYFGPGTRLTVL.

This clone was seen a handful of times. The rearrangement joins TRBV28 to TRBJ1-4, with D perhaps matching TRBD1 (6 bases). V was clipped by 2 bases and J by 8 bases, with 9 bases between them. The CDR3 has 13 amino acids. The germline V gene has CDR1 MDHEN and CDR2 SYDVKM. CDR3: CASSLGGAEKLFF. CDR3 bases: TGTGCCAGCAGTTTAGGGGGCGCGGAAAAACTGTTTTTT. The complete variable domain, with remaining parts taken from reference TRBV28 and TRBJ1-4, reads DVKVTQSSRYLVKRTGEKVFLECVQDMDHENMFWYRQDPGLGLRLIYFSYDVKMKEKGDIPEGYSVSREKKERFSLILESASTNQTSMYLCASSLGGAEKLFFGSGTQLSVL.

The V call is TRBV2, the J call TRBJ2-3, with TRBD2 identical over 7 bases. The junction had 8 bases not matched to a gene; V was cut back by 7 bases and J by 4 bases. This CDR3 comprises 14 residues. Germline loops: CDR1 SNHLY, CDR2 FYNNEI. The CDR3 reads CASKAGSYSDTQYF. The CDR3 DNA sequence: TGTGCCAGCAAAGCGGGGAGTTACTCAGATACGCAGTATTTT.

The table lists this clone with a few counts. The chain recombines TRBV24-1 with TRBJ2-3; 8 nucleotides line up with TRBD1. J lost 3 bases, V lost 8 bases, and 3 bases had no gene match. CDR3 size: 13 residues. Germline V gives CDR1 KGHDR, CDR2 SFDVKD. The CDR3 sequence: CATTGGLTDTQYF. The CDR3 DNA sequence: TGTGCCACCACAGGGGGCTTAACAGATACGCAGTATTTT.

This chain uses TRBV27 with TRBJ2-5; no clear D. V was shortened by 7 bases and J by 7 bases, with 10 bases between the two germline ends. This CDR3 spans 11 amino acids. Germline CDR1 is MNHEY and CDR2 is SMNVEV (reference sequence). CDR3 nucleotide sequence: TGTGCCAGCATATCGTATGGGACCCAGTACTTC. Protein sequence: CASISYGTQYF.

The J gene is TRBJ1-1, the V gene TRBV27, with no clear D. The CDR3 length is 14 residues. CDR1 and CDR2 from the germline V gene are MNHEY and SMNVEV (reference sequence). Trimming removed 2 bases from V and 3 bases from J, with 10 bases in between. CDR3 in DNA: TGTGCCAGCAGTTTAGAATGGAGAGACACTGAAGCTTTCTTT. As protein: CASSLEWRDTEAFF.

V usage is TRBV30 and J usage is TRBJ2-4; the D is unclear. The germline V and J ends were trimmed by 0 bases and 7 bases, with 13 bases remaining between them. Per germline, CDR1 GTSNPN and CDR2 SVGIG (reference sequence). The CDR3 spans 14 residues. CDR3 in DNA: TGTGCCTGGAGTGTACGGTCTCAAGAGAACATTCAGTACTTC. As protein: CAWSVRSQENIQYF.

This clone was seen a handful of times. The CDR3 nucleotides are TGCGCCAGCAGTTCCGGGACAGGTCTTACTAAGAACACTGAAGCTTTCTTT. Residues: CASSSGTGLTKNTEAFF. The gene calls are TRBV5-1 and TRBJ1-1, with 8 bases matching TRBD1. CDR1 and CDR2 from the germline V gene are SGHRS and YFSETQ. The V gene end was trimmed by 5 bases and the J gene end by 1 base; junction bases not matched to a gene: 13. The CDR3 spans 17 residues.

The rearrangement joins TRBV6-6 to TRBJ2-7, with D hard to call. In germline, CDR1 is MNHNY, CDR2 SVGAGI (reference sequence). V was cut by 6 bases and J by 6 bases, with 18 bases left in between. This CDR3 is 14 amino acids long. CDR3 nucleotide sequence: TGTGCCAGCAGGGGGTACGTCTCTACGCTCGAGCAGTACTTC. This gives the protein CASRGYVSTLEQYF.